A selection of T cell receptor beta chains follows, all from one sample in a study of blood T cell repertoires in COVID-19. Sequenced by immunoSEQ multiplex PCR; TCRdb stores in-frame clones only, minus some. The repertoire holds around 32,000 clones, with 85% to 95% as singletons. The sequenced material came from peripheral blood. The receptors here all came from a male donor with active COVID-19. Each CDR3 is given without its conserved first and last residue. Clone size is shown for a subset of rows, as once, few, many or a class of expanded clone.

j_gene,abundance,v_gene,CDR3aa
TRBJ1-1,-,TRBV5-4,ASRGTGIDTEAF
TRBJ2-3,-,TRBV7-9,ASSHQGHYTDTQY
TRBJ1-2,-,TRBV21-1,AILQGGHGYT
TRBJ2-3,once,TRBV7-2,ASSPGKATDTQY
TRBJ2-1,-,TRBV7-9,ASSPVGTGGRNEQF
TRBJ1-1,-,TRBV13,ASSPRTGAYNTEAF
TRBJ1-1,-,TRBV7-2,ASSTTGGWSEAF
TRBJ1-1,-,TRBV7-2,ASSLRGTGQNTEAF
TRBJ1-3,-,TRBV9,ASSVLGQGAGNTIY
TRBJ2-5,-,TRBV18,ASSPPLWREPLETQY
TRBJ2-3,once,TRBV7-9,ASGSAGRGQTDTQY
TRBJ2-3,-,TRBV7-2,ASSQQARSTDTQY
TRBJ2-7,-,TRBV5-6,ASSLGTSSYEQY
TRBJ1-4,-,TRBV28,ASSLGGQGSEKLF
TRBJ1-6,-,TRBV3-1/TRBV3-2,ASSQAFTGYNSPLH
TRBJ1-1,-,TRBV11-2,ASRATGYFSVNTEAF
TRBJ1-6,-,TRBV5-6,ASSFRSYPTLH
TRBJ1-2,-,TRBV10-3,AISETGTNYGYT
TRBJ1-2,-,TRBV7-9,ASSQWGVPGNYGYT
TRBJ2-2,-,TRBV7-2,ASSSGGAGELF
TRBJ2-3,-,TRBV3-1/TRBV3-2,ASSHLGLAGGEDTQY
TRBJ1-1,-,TRBV10-3,AIQATGTEAF
TRBJ1-1,once,TRBV11-3,ASSLTTNTEAF
TRBJ2-1,-,TRBV7-2,ASSRTSNEQF
TRBJ2-7,-,TRBV5-1,ASSVAGTGAYEQY
TRBJ2-5,-,TRBV5-1,ASSLGTGQETQY
TRBJ1-1,-,TRBV15,ATSRDRWQGRATEAF
TRBJ2-7,-,TRBV11-3,ASSLDLQGISYEQY
TRBJ2-7,-,TRBV7-9,ASSSDHRVGQY
TRBJ1-2,-,TRBV14,ASSPHRGGYYGYT
TRBJ1-1,-,TRBV5-1,ASSFNPTEAEEAF
TRBJ1-5,-,TRBV7-2,ASSLGQGVDQPQH
TRBJ2-3,once,TRBV3-1/TRBV3-2,ASSQAGGPDTQY
TRBJ2-3,-,TRBV6-2/TRBV6-3,ASSPPGRGMETQY
TRBJ1-4,-,TRBV4-1,ASSPSVRGRGDEKLF
TRBJ1-5,-,TRBV2,ASTDSNSNQPQH
TRBJ2-3,-,TRBV2,ASIDGQGDTQY
TRBJ1-2,once,TRBV6-5,ASSLRQPDNYGYT
TRBJ1-2,-,TRBV6-5,ASSYYRVANYGYT
TRBJ1-1,-,TRBV9,ASSVGQGALSVMVAEAF
TRBJ1-5,-,TRBV3-1/TRBV3-2,ASSQETGLAQH
TRBJ2-7,-,TRBV6-2/TRBV6-3,ASSSRSTGVYYEQY
TRBJ1-1,-,TRBV6-6,ASSYQIRNTEAF
TRBJ1-2,-,TRBV20-1,SASRQEDYGYT
TRBJ2-2,-,TRBV24-1,ATSDSGQGNTGELF
TRBJ1-5,-,TRBV19,ASREGPSNQPQH
TRBJ1-2,-,TRBV7-8,ASSQTQDRVANYGYT
TRBJ1-1,once,TRBV6-5,AAKNRGTEAF